This T cell receptor beta chain comes out of a study of blood T cell repertoires in COVID-19. J lost 0 bases, V lost 0 bases, and 7 bases had no gene match. CDR1 and CDR2 from the germline V gene are ENHRY and SYGVKD. The CDR3 runs 19 residues. Authors' data handling: Reference gene primer amplification gave nucleated cell count estimates. TCRdb's table, derived via immunoSEQ multiplex PCR, lists solely in-frame clones and lacks some. From that table come the V and J calls and clone size; the DNA was used to work out D and trimming. The profile shows around 250,000 clones, approximately 88% of them singletons.

The origin of this receptor is a woman in her forties who had recovered from COVID-19. The V gene is TRBV10-3, the J gene TRBJ2-1, with 11 bases aligning to TRBD2. Sequencing input: peripheral blood. In DNA, the CDR3 is TGTGCCATCAGTGAGTCGATTCTAGCGGGAGGTACCTCCTACAATGAGCAGTTCTTC. Translating it yields CAISESILAGGTSYNEQFF.